Listed here are 29 T cell receptor beta chains from one sample, sequenced in a study of shared clonotypes between healthy human individuals. Produced via immunoSEQ multiplex PCR; TCRdb's table is partial and in-frame only. In the table there are roughly 2.2 million clones, roughly 93% of which are singletons. Material for sequencing was naive CD4+ T cells from PBMCs. Subset in this sample: CD45RA+ positively selected. The receptors here all came from a man aged 18 to 30 in good health. Some clones in this sample may be carry-over from other donors' samples.

This clone was counted once. This chain links TRBV7-2 with TRBJ2-3; TRBD1 matches 7 bases. Per germline, CDR1 SGHTA and CDR2 FQGNSA. This CDR3 has 16 amino acids. With 5 bases clipped from V and 3 bases from J, the junction kept 11 bases outside the gene matches. CDR3 loop: CASSVRPGTATDTQYF. The CDR3 DNA follows: TGTGCCAGCAGCGTCAGACCCGGGACAGCAACAGATACGCAGTATTTT.

This clone has only one observation. The chain recombines TRBV19 with TRBJ2-1; D unclear. The CDR3 has 12 amino acids. The ends were cut back, 6 bases at V and 9 bases at J, with 12 bases in the middle. CDR1 is LNHDA, CDR2 SQIVND, per germline (reference sequence). The CDR3 sequence: CASSVSTGEQFF. CDR3 coding DNA: TGTGCCAGTAGCGTCAGTACGGGTGAGCAGTTCTTC. Variable domain in full (rest from reference TRBV19 and TRBJ2-1): DGGITQSPKYLFRKEGQNVTLSCEQNLNHDAMYWYRQDPGQGLRLIYYSQIVNDFQKGDIAEGYSVSREKKESFPLTVTSAQKNPTAFYLCASSVSTGEQFFGPGTRLTVL.

The J gene is TRBJ2-7, the V gene TRBV28; 9 positions match TRBD1. Germline CDR1 and CDR2: MDHEN and SYDVKM. The CDR3 totals 15 residues. With 5 bases clipped from V and 5 bases from J, the junction kept 10 bases outside the gene matches. CDR3 sequence reads: CASSPPGTGLHEQYF. CDR3 bases: TGTGCCAGCAGTCCCCCCGGGACAGGGTTACACGAGCAGTACTTC.

The chain carries TRBV5-1 and TRBJ2-1, with 8 positions matching TRBD1. The junction had 14 bases not matched to a gene; V was cut back by 5 bases and J by 7 bases. The CDR3 length is 16 residues. Germline V gene lookup returns CDR1 SGHRS and CDR2 YFSETQ. CDR3 nucleotide sequence: TGCGCCAGCAGTCAAACCTCGGGACAGGTCGTTAATGAGCAGTTCTTC. Translation: CASSQTSGQVVNEQFF.

This sequence joins TRBV4-3 and TRBJ1-1; TRBD1 agrees at 12 bases. This CDR3 has 18 amino acids. The germline gives CDR1 LGHNA, CDR2 YSLEER. Trimming cost V 4 bases and J 4 bases; bases outside gene matches: 13. The CDR3 sequence: CASSRSRGQGARGTEAFF. The DNA of the CDR3 is TGCGCCAGCAGCCGAAGCCGGGGACAGGGGGCAAGGGGCACTGAAGCTTTCTTT.

The CDR3 coding sequence is TGTGCCAGCAGCCAAGTCCGATTTAAGGCAGGCTACACCTTC. Translation gives CASSQVRFKAGYTF. The chain combines TRBV14 with TRBJ1-2; D unclear. The V and J ends lost 1 base and 8 bases respectively, with 14 bases between them. The CDR3 totals 14 residues. CDR1 and CDR2 from the germline V gene are SGHDN and FVKESK.

The chain joins TRBV10-3 to TRBJ1-2; 9 nucleotides line up with TRBD1. Germline CDR1 ENHRY, CDR2 SYGVKD. J was trimmed by 4 bases and V by 6 bases; bases with no gene match: 9. This CDR3 spans 15 amino acids. This CDR3 is CAISWDREGSYGYTF. CDR3 sequence (DNA): TGTGCCATCAGCTGGGACAGGGAAGGTTCCTATGGCTACACCTTC.

The genes are TRBV5-1 and TRBJ1-1, with D unresolved. Trimming left V 5 bases short and J 7 bases short, with 12 bases between. CDR1 is SGHRS and CDR2 is YFSETQ in the germline V gene. This CDR3 has 12 amino acids. CDR3 nucleotide sequence: TGCGCCAGCAGAGGGAGCAGGAATGAAGCTTTCTTT. Amino acids: CASRGSRNEAFF. The complete variable domain, with remaining parts taken from reference TRBV5-1 and TRBJ1-1, reads KAGVTQTPRYLIKTRGQQVTLSCSPISGHRSVSWYQQTPGQGLQFLFEYFSETQRNKGNFPGRFSGRQFSNSRSEMNVSTLELGDSALYLCASRGSRNEAFFGQGTRLTVV.

The rearrangement joins TRBV28 to TRBJ2-1; 9 nucleotides agree with TRBD2. Germline V CDR1 and CDR2: MDHEN, SYDVKM. The CDR3 spans 12 residues. After removal of 2 bases from V and 16 bases from J, the junction contained 6 bases not matched to a gene. The CDR3 here is CASSLGQRGEFF. The CDR3 bases are TGTGCCAGCAGTTTAGGGCAGCGGGGGGAATTCTTC.

This chain joins TRBV2 and TRBJ1-3; D remains ambiguous. The CDR3 extends over 15 amino acids. The ends were cut back, 2 bases at V and 0 bases at J, with 8 bases in the middle. The germline V gene has CDR1 SNHLY and CDR2 FYNNEI. Written as DNA, the CDR3 is TGTGCCAGCAGTGAATACGGGAGCTCTGGAAACACCATATATTTT. This codes for CASSEYGSSGNTIYF.

The V gene is TRBV19, the J gene TRBJ2-7, with D perhaps matching TRBD1 (6 bases). Between the trimmed V and J ends, which lost 4 bases and 6 bases, there was a span of 16 bases. CDR1 is LNHDA and CDR2 is SQIVND in the germline V gene (reference sequence). This CDR3 contains 14 residues. CDR3 sequence: CASSRADSIGEQYF. The DNA of the CDR3 is TGTGCCAGTAGTAGGGCGGACAGTATCGGCGAGCAGTACTTC.

This chain connects TRBV5-1 to TRBJ1-4; D is possibly TRBD1 (6 bases). Trimming pared 0 bases from V and 8 bases from J, leaving 14 bases between. CDR1 is SGHRS, CDR2 YFSETQ, per germline. The CDR3 runs to 15 residues. DNA for the CDR3: TGCGCCAGCAGCTTGGGGGGGCGCAGCCCGGAAAAACTGTTTTTT. Translating gives CASSLGGRSPEKLFF. Full variable domain (rest looked up from reference TRBV5-1 and TRBJ1-4): KAGVTQTPRYLIKTRGQQVTLSCSPISGHRSVSWYQQTPGQGLQFLFEYFSETQRNKGNFPGRFSGRQFSNSRSEMNVSTLELGDSALYLCASSLGGRSPEKLFFGSGTQLSVL.

J is TRBJ2-1 and V is TRBV7-2; no firm D call. Trimming took 5 bases from V and 6 from J, leaving 14 bases between them. Looked up from germline, CDR1 is SGHTA and CDR2 is FQGNSA. The length of the CDR3 is 14 residues. CDR3 sequence reads: CASSVTSRFNEQFF. In DNA form, the CDR3 reads TGTGCCAGCAGCGTTACTTCGAGGTTCAATGAGCAGTTCTTC. The full variable domain, with the rest looked up from reference TRBV7-2 and TRBJ2-1, is GAGVSQSPSNKVTEKGKDVELRCDPISGHTALYWYRQSLGQGLEFLIYFQGNSAPDKSGLPSDRFSAERTGGSVSTLTIQRTQQEDSAVYLCASSVTSRFNEQFFGPGTRLTVL.

This clone showed up just a few times. The chain links TRBV27 to TRBJ2-1, with 9 nucleotides matching TRBD1. Germline V gene data show CDR1 as MNHEY and CDR2 as SMNVEV (reference sequence). The CDR3 sequence is 13 residues long. J gave up 7 bases and V 8 bases, and 6 bases lay outside the gene matches. In DNA, the CDR3 is TGTGCCAGCGGGGACAGGGAGTGGAATGAGCAGTTCTTC. Amino acid sequence: CASGDREWNEQFF.

For the CDR3, the DNA is TGTGCCAGCAGTTTATCCCCGGGCGTGCGTGGCTACACCTTC. Residues: CASSLSPGVRGYTF. The J gene is TRBJ1-2, the V gene TRBV28; no clear D. The CDR3 runs 14 residues. Trimming pared 1 base from V and 7 bases from J, leaving 13 bases between. Germline V CDR1 and CDR2: MDHEN, SYDVKM.

This chain joins TRBV5-6 and TRBJ2-3; 7 bases agree with TRBD2. V shed 4 bases, J shed 4 bases, and the junction held 3 bases outside the gene matches. The germline CDR1 and CDR2 sequences are SGHDT and YYEEEE. CDR3 length: 13 amino acids. The CDR3 DNA follows: TGTGCCAGCAGCCCTGGACTAGCAGATACGCAGTATTTT. Encoded protein: CASSPGLADTQYF. The full variable domain, with the rest looked up from reference TRBV5-6 and TRBJ2-3, is DAGVTQSPTHLIKTRGQQVTLRCSPKSGHDTVSWYQQALGQGPQFIFQYYEEEERQRGNFPDRFSGHQFPNYSSELNVNALLLGDSALYLCASSPGLADTQYFGPGTRLTVL.

This clone was detected once. The chain has TRBV5-6 and TRBJ2-7; D is possibly TRBD2 (6 bases). The CDR3 spans 15 residues. Germline CDR1 is SGHDT and CDR2 is YYEEEE. The V gene lost 4 bases and the J gene lost 2 bases, with 16 bases spanning the gap. CDR3 sequence (DNA): TGTGCCAGCAGCGTAACGCAGGGAGGCCCCTACGAGCAGTACTTC. Amino acid sequence: CASSVTQGGPYEQYF.

Written as DNA, the CDR3 is TGTGCCAGCAGCACATTCGACATGGGGCACACTGAAGCTTTCTTT. Amino acid sequence: CASSTFDMGHTEAFF. This chain uses TRBV5-6 with TRBJ1-1, with D possibly TRBD1 on 5 matching bases. The germline V and J ends were trimmed by 4 bases and 3 bases, with 16 bases remaining between them. This CDR3 spans 15 amino acids. CDR1 SGHDT and CDR2 YYEEEE come from the germline V gene.

The chain employs TRBV6-1 and TRBJ2-7, with D unresolved. V lost 5 bases and J lost 0, with 11 bases in between. CDR3 size: 14 residues. CDR1 and CDR2 (germline): MNHNS, SASEGT. CDR3 protein: CASSTRDLSYEQYF. The CDR3 DNA sequence: TGTGCCAGCAGTACCCGTGATCTCTCCTACGAGCAGTACTTC.

CDR3 amino acids: CASSFIWSTNEKLFF. The CDR3 DNA sequence: TGTGCCAGCAGCTTTATCTGGTCAACTAATGAAAAACTGTTTTTT. This chain connects TRBV5-5 to TRBJ1-4; unclear D gene. Germline V gives CDR1 SGHKS, CDR2 YYEKEE (reference sequence). The V gene lost 2 bases and the J gene lost 0 bases, with 8 bases spanning the gap. The CDR3 has 15 residues.

About this clone: The sample has other DNA sequences that encode this CDR3 too. This sequence joins TRBV2 and TRBJ1-1; D ambiguous. V lost 6 bases and J 5 bases, leaving 13 bases between the germline ends. The CDR3 has 13 residues. Germline values: CDR1 SNHLY, CDR2 FYNNEI. Here the CDR3 DNA reads TGTGCCAGCAGCGAGGGAGTAAGGACTGAAGCTTTCTTT. This encodes CASSEGVRTEAFF. Drawing the rest from reference TRBV2 and TRBJ1-1, the complete variable domain is EPEVTQTPSHQVTQMGQEVILRCVPISNHLYFYWYRQILGQKVEFLVSFYNNEISEKSEIFDDQFSVERPDGSNFTLKIRSTKLEDSAMYFCASSEGVRTEAFFGQGTRLTVV.

The chain links TRBV19 to TRBJ1-4, with D uncertain. Germline loops: CDR1 LNHDA, CDR2 SQIVND (reference sequence). The V end lost 6 bases, the J end lost 5 bases, and 13 bases lay between the germline ends. The CDR3 loop spans 14 amino acids. The CDR3 region has the DNA TGTGCCAGTAGCCTAGGACGGAACAATGAAAAACTGTTTTTT. Translated, it gives CASSLGRNNEKLFF.

V and J are TRBV18 and TRBJ2-7; D is possibly TRBD1 (5 bases). Trimming stripped 2 bases from V and 2 bases from J, with 13 bases between. The CDR3 extends over 15 amino acids. Germline CDR1 KGHSH, CDR2 LQKENI. The CDR3 nucleotides read TGTGCCAGCTCACCAGGGGCCAGCCAGACCTACGAGCAGTACTTC. This codes for CASSPGASQTYEQYF.

Points on this clone: Sequence at one end of the junction differs from germline and may be a read error. The J gene is TRBJ2-2, the V gene TRBV6-1; either TRBD1 or TRBD2 may fit D (5 bases each). The CDR3 totals 14 residues. The V gene's germline CDR1 is MNHNS and CDR2 SASEGT. CDR3 amino acids: CASALRGTTRELFF. The CDR3 DNA reads TGTGCCAGCGCCCTGAGAGGGACCACCCGGGAGCTGTTTTTT.

The rearrangement uses TRBV4-1 and TRBJ2-3; D possibly corresponds to TRBD1 (6 bases). This CDR3 contains 13 residues. The germline V gene has CDR1 MGHRA and CDR2 YSYEKL. Trimming shortened V by 4 bases and J by 2 bases, and 7 bases separated the two germline ends. DNA for the CDR3: TGCGCCAGCAGCCGACAGGTCACAGATACGCAGTATTTT. Translating it yields CASSRQVTDTQYF.

This rearrangement joins TRBV5-4 to TRBJ2-7; D unclear. In germline, CDR1 is SGHNT, CDR2 YYREEE (reference sequence). The V end was cut by 4 bases, the J end by 0 bases, with 8 bases between. CDR3 size: 13 residues. The CDR3 sequence is CASSARGSYEQYF. CDR3 coding DNA: TGTGCCAGCAGCGCACGCGGCTCCTACGAGCAGTACTTC.

This clone was seen just once. The chain recombines TRBV19 with TRBJ2-2, with 7 bases identical to TRBD2. With V trimmed by 2 bases and J by 4 bases, 7 bases remained unmatched. Germline V lookup: CDR1 LNHDA, CDR2 SQIVND (reference sequence). CDR3 length: 16 residues. CDR3 region: CASSIRVAGATGELFF. CDR3 nucleotides: TGTGCCAGTAGTATACGGGTAGCGGGCGCCACCGGGGAGCTGTTTTTT.

This sequence joins TRBV5-1 and TRBJ2-2; 10 nucleotides agree with TRBD1. The CDR3 runs 16 residues. V was pared by 2 bases and J by 5 bases, with 6 bases of the junction left unmatched. Germline V lookup: CDR1 SGHRS, CDR2 YFSETQ. CDR3 residues: CASSFQRTGGTGELFF. The CDR3 DNA sequence: TGCGCCAGCAGCTTTCAAAGGACAGGGGGAACCGGGGAGCTGTTTTTT. Full variable domain (rest looked up from reference TRBV5-1 and TRBJ2-2): KAGVTQTPRYLIKTRGQQVTLSCSPISGHRSVSWYQQTPGQGLQFLFEYFSETQRNKGNFPGRFSGRQFSNSRSEMNVSTLELGDSALYLCASSFQRTGGTGELFFGEGSRLTVL.

The chain has TRBV28 and TRBJ2-4; perhaps TRBD2 as D (7 bases). The V end lost 7 bases, the J end lost 1 base, and 17 bases lay between the germline ends. Per the germline V gene, CDR1 is MDHEN and CDR2 is SYDVKM. This CDR3 is 16 amino acids long. The CDR3, as DNA: TGTGCCAGCAAGGAGGGGGGGATCGGGGCCAAAAACATTCAGTACTTC. This gives the protein CASKEGGIGAKNIQYF. The full variable domain, in which reference TRBV28 and TRBJ2-4 provide the parts outside the CDR3, is DVKVTQSSRYLVKRTGEKVFLECVQDMDHENMFWYRQDPGLGLRLIYFSYDVKMKEKGDIPEGYSVSREKKERFSLILESASTNQTSMYLCASKEGGIGAKNIQYFGAGTRLSVL.